The rows below give T cell receptor beta chains drawn from one sample of a study of T cells in Graves' hyperthyroidism and ophthalmopathy. A single record per CDR3 protein comes from TCRdb applying MiXCR to the multiplex PCR reads. The data show 300,000 to 450,000 distinct CDR3 sequences, less than 20% seen once. Sequencing was carried out using blood. Receptors originate from a young man with Graves' ophthalmopathy. The CDR3 runs from the conserved cysteine through the conserved F or W. Each record gives: J gene, V gene, clone size, CDR3 length, D gene, CDR3 DNA, CDR3 protein. A D gene is named only where the DNA matches it firmly. Only some rows state a clone size, as once, few, many or a class for expanded clones.

J gene: TRBJ1-5
V gene: TRBV20-1
clone size: few
CDR3 length: 14
D gene: .
CDR3 DNA: TGCAGTGCTAGAGAAGCAGGGTTATATCAGCCCCAGCATTTT
CDR3 protein: CSAREAGLYQPQHF

J gene: TRBJ2-7
V gene: TRBV2
clone size: many
CDR3 length: 14
D gene: .
CDR3 DNA: TGTGCCAGTGAAGGTGGGACCGAGTCCTACGAGCAGTACTTC
CDR3 protein: CASEGGTESYEQYF

J gene: TRBJ1-1
V gene: TRBV6-1
clone size: few
CDR3 length: 13
D gene: .
CDR3 DNA: TGTGCCAGCACGGAGTTCGGGAACACTGAAGCTTTCTTT
CDR3 protein: CASTEFGNTEAFF

J gene: TRBJ1-1
V gene: TRBV10-3
clone size: many
CDR3 length: 15
D gene: .
CDR3 DNA: TGTGCCATCTCTAAGGACGGGGCTGTGAACACTGAAGCTTTCTTT
CDR3 protein: CAISKDGAVNTEAFF

J gene: TRBJ2-2
V gene: TRBV5-1
clone size: few
CDR3 length: 15
D gene: TRBD1
CDR3 DNA: TGCGCCAGCAGGCGCGGGACAGGGGGCACCGGGGAGCTGTTTTTT
CDR3 protein: CASRRGTGGTGELFF

J gene: TRBJ1-1
V gene: TRBV10-3
clone size: few
CDR3 length: 15
D gene: TRBD1
CDR3 DNA: TGTGCCATCAGTGCGAGGGGGCAGGGGAACACTGAAGCTTTCTTT
CDR3 protein: CAISARGQGNTEAFF

J gene: TRBJ1-1
V gene: TRBV3-1
clone size: few
CDR3 length: 14
D gene: .
CDR3 DNA: TGTGCCAGCAGCCCCCAGGGTCGAAGCACTGAAGCTTTCTTT
CDR3 protein: CASSPQGRSTEAFF

J gene: TRBJ2-7
V gene: TRBV2
clone size: .
CDR3 length: 15
D gene: TRBD1
CDR3 DNA: TGTGCCAGCAGTGAGGGGGAGGGACAGGGTTACGAGCAGTACTTC
CDR3 protein: CASSEGEGQGYEQYF

J gene: TRBJ1-2
V gene: TRBV4-1
clone size: few
CDR3 length: 15
D gene: TRBD1
CDR3 DNA: TGCGCCAGCAGCCAAGAGGGGCAGGGGGCCTATGGCTACACCTTC
CDR3 protein: CASSQEGQGAYGYTF

J gene: TRBJ2-2
V gene: TRBV12-3/TRBV12-4
clone size: few
CDR3 length: 15
D gene: TRBD1
CDR3 DNA: TGTGCCAGCAGATACCGGGACAGAGGCTTCGGGGAGCTGTTTTTT
CDR3 protein: CASRYRDRGFGELFF

J gene: TRBJ2-2
V gene: TRBV19
clone size: .
CDR3 length: 15
D gene: TRBD2
CDR3 DNA: TGTGCCAGTAGTACCCCGGGACTAGTTTCCGGGGAGCTGTTTTTT
CDR3 protein: CASSTPGLVSGELFF

J gene: TRBJ2-7
V gene: TRBV6-5
clone size: many
CDR3 length: 16
D gene: TRBD1
CDR3 DNA: TGTGCCAGCAGTTACTCGGTCGGCCAGGGGGTCTACGAGCAGTACTTC
CDR3 protein: CASSYSVGQGVYEQYF

J gene: TRBJ1-1
V gene: TRBV3-1
clone size: many
CDR3 length: 14
D gene: .
CDR3 DNA: TGTGCCAGCAGCCACCTCGGGGCGCGGAAGGAAGCTTTCTTT
CDR3 protein: CASSHLGARKEAFF

J gene: TRBJ1-5
V gene: TRBV2
clone size: many
CDR3 length: 15
D gene: .
CDR3 DNA: TGTGCCAGCAGTGCCCAGGGCCGGGTCAATCAGCCCCAGCATTTT
CDR3 protein: CASSAQGRVNQPQHF

J gene: TRBJ2-5
V gene: TRBV27
clone size: .
CDR3 length: 15
D gene: TRBD1
CDR3 DNA: TGTGCCAGCGGGTTTCGGGACAGGGGGCCGGGGACCCAGTACTTC
CDR3 protein: CASGFRDRGPGTQYF

J gene: TRBJ2-4
V gene: TRBV13
clone size: .
CDR3 length: 15
D gene: .
CDR3 DNA: TGTGCCAGCAGCTCAACAGTGATAGCCAAAAACATTCAGTACTTC
CDR3 protein: CASSSTVIAKNIQYF

J gene: TRBJ2-1
V gene: TRBV6-1
clone size: .
CDR3 length: 13
D gene: .
CDR3 DNA: TGTGCCAGCAGTGACCAAGGACGTCCTGAGCAGTTCTTC
CDR3 protein: CASSDQGRPEQFF

J gene: TRBJ1-1
V gene: TRBV20-1
clone size: many
CDR3 length: 12
D gene: .
CDR3 DNA: TGCAGTGCTAGAGATGTTATGGATGAAGCTTTCTTT
CDR3 protein: CSARDVMDEAFF

J gene: TRBJ2-2
V gene: TRBV4-2
clone size: .
CDR3 length: 15
D gene: .
CDR3 DNA: TGTGCCAGCAGCCAAGCGATGGGGAACACCGGGGAGCTGTTTTTT
CDR3 protein: CASSQAMGNTGELFF

J gene: TRBJ2-2
V gene: TRBV4-1
clone size: .
CDR3 length: 20
D gene: TRBD1
CDR3 DNA: TGCGCCAGCAGCCAAGAATGGACAGGGGGCGGTTGGGGGTACACCGGGGAGCTGTTTTTT
CDR3 protein: CASSQEWTGGGWGYTGELFF

J gene: TRBJ1-4
V gene: TRBV20-1
clone size: .
CDR3 length: 13
D gene: .
CDR3 DNA: TGCAGTGCTGTACAAGCAACTAATGAAAAACTGTTTTTT
CDR3 protein: CSAVQATNEKLFF

J gene: TRBJ1-6
V gene: TRBV3-1
clone size: many
CDR3 length: 17
D gene: TRBD1
CDR3 DNA: TGTGCCAGCAGCCGTAGGACAGGGCGTGAAATGAATTCACCCCTCCACTTT
CDR3 protein: CASSRRTGREMNSPLHF

J gene: TRBJ1-5
V gene: TRBV9
clone size: many
CDR3 length: 14
D gene: .
CDR3 DNA: TGTGCCAGCAGCGTAGATGGACGCAATCAGCCCCAGCATTTT
CDR3 protein: CASSVDGRNQPQHF

J gene: TRBJ1-2
V gene: TRBV19
clone size: .
CDR3 length: 12
D gene: .
CDR3 DNA: TGTGCCAGTAGTATCGAGAACTATGGCTACACCTTC
CDR3 protein: CASSIENYGYTF

J gene: TRBJ2-1
V gene: TRBV7-8
clone size: .
CDR3 length: 16
D gene: TRBD2
CDR3 DNA: TGTGCCAGCAGCTTAGCAAGTTTAGCGGGTGGAAATGAGCAGTTCTTC
CDR3 protein: CASSLASLAGGNEQFF

J gene: TRBJ1-5
V gene: TRBV6-1
clone size: many
CDR3 length: 15
D gene: TRBD1
CDR3 DNA: TGTGCCAGCAGTGAAACCCCAGGGGGAAATCAGCCCCAGCATTTT
CDR3 protein: CASSETPGGNQPQHF

J gene: TRBJ1-2
V gene: TRBV3-1
clone size: many
CDR3 length: 13
D gene: TRBD1
CDR3 DNA: TGTGCCAGCAGCAAAGACAGGGGCTATGGCTACACCTTC
CDR3 protein: CASSKDRGYGYTF

J gene: TRBJ2-3
V gene: TRBV6-1
clone size: .
CDR3 length: 13
D gene: TRBD2
CDR3 DNA: TGTGCCAGCAGCCCTTCAAGCGGGGCGGCGCAGTATTTT
CDR3 protein: CASSPSSGAAQYF

J gene: TRBJ1-1
V gene: TRBV27
clone size: .
CDR3 length: 13
D gene: .
CDR3 DNA: TGTGCCAGCAGTTCCCGACCCTCCGTAGAAGCTTTCTTT
CDR3 protein: CASSSRPSVEAFF

J gene: TRBJ1-6
V gene: TRBV24-1
clone size: .
CDR3 length: 18
D gene: .
CDR3 DNA: TGTGCCACCAGTGAGGGGGGGTCGGTGGACACTCCTTCTTCACCCCTCCACTTT
CDR3 protein: CATSEGGSVDTPSSPLHF

J gene: TRBJ2-7
V gene: TRBV7-9
clone size: .
CDR3 length: 17
D gene: TRBD2
CDR3 DNA: TGTGCCAGCAGCCCGGGACTAGCGGGGGGGCCTAATTACGAGCAGTACTTC
CDR3 protein: CASSPGLAGGPNYEQYF

J gene: TRBJ2-5
V gene: TRBV7-3
clone size: .
CDR3 length: 15
D gene: .
CDR3 DNA: TGTGCCAGCAGCTTAACTGGGGTTGCGGGGGAGACCCAGTACTTC
CDR3 protein: CASSLTGVAGETQYF

J gene: TRBJ1-1
V gene: TRBV19
clone size: .
CDR3 length: 13
D gene: .
CDR3 DNA: TGTGCCAGTAGGACAGCGGGCAACACTGAAGCTTTCTTT
CDR3 protein: CASRTAGNTEAFF

J gene: TRBJ1-1
V gene: TRBV6-2/TRBV6-3
clone size: few
CDR3 length: 15
D gene: .
CDR3 DNA: TGTGCCAGCAGTTACGGGTCAGGACAGAACACTGAAGCTTTCTTT
CDR3 protein: CASSYGSGQNTEAFF

J gene: TRBJ1-4
V gene: TRBV25-1
clone size: many
CDR3 length: 15
D gene: .
CDR3 DNA: TGTGCCAGCAGTGAATCCCAGGGGACGAATGAAAAACTGTTTTTT
CDR3 protein: CASSESQGTNEKLFF

J gene: TRBJ2-1
V gene: TRBV7-3
clone size: .
CDR3 length: 16
D gene: .
CDR3 DNA: TGTGCCAGCAGCCTTGGGGGGAGGACCTCCTACAATGAGCAGTTCTTC
CDR3 protein: CASSLGGRTSYNEQFF

J gene: TRBJ1-6
V gene: TRBV11-2
clone size: many
CDR3 length: 16
D gene: TRBD1
CDR3 DNA: TGTGCCAGCAGGCCGAGGCGAGGGACAGGGAATTCACCCCTCCACTTT
CDR3 protein: CASRPRRGTGNSPLHF

J gene: TRBJ2-3
V gene: TRBV11-2
clone size: .
CDR3 length: 15
D gene: TRBD2
CDR3 DNA: TGTGCCAGCAGCCAGAGCGGGAGGGCTTTAGATACGCAGTATTTT
CDR3 protein: CASSQSGRALDTQYF

J gene: TRBJ2-1
V gene: TRBV2
clone size: .
CDR3 length: 15
D gene: .
CDR3 DNA: TGTGCCAGCAGTGAAGACTACTACTCTTACAATGAGCAGTTCTTC
CDR3 protein: CASSEDYYSYNEQFF

J gene: TRBJ1-5
V gene: TRBV24-1
clone size: many
CDR3 length: 14
D gene: TRBD1
CDR3 DNA: TGTGCCACCAGTCAGGGGGCGCATAATCAGCCCCAGCATTTT
CDR3 protein: CATSQGAHNQPQHF

J gene: TRBJ1-2
V gene: TRBV6-1
clone size: .
CDR3 length: 13
D gene: .
CDR3 DNA: TGTGCCAGCAGTCTCACTGATTTCTATGGCTACACCTTC
CDR3 protein: CASSLTDFYGYTF

J gene: TRBJ2-1
V gene: TRBV7-8
clone size: many
CDR3 length: 15
D gene: .
CDR3 DNA: TGTGCCAGCAGCTTGCTGAGCGCCGACTACAATGAGCAGTTCTTC
CDR3 protein: CASSLLSADYNEQFF

J gene: TRBJ2-7
V gene: TRBV4-1
clone size: few
CDR3 length: 13
D gene: .
CDR3 DNA: TGCGCCAGCAGCCAACCAGGCTCCTACGAGCAGTACTTC
CDR3 protein: CASSQPGSYEQYF

J gene: TRBJ2-5
V gene: TRBV12-3/TRBV12-4
clone size: many
CDR3 length: 14
D gene: TRBD2
CDR3 DNA: TGTGCCAGCAGTTTCGGACTAGCGAGGGAGACCCAGTACTTC
CDR3 protein: CASSFGLARETQYF

J gene: TRBJ2-1
V gene: TRBV6-1
clone size: few
CDR3 length: 15
D gene: TRBD2
CDR3 DNA: TGTGCCAGCAGCGGCGTAGCGGGGGGGCGGAATGAGCAGTTCTTC
CDR3 protein: CASSGVAGGRNEQFF

J gene: TRBJ1-1
V gene: TRBV7-7
clone size: many
CDR3 length: 16
D gene: .
CDR3 DNA: TGTGCCAGCAGCTGCATCGAGGGGAACATGAACACTGAAGCTTTCTTT
CDR3 protein: CASSCIEGNMNTEAFF

J gene: TRBJ2-3
V gene: TRBV29-1
clone size: .
CDR3 length: 15
D gene: TRBD1
CDR3 DNA: TGCAGCGTTGATAGTTTAGGGGGCTCCGCAGATACGCAGTATTTT
CDR3 protein: CSVDSLGGSADTQYF

J gene: TRBJ2-3
V gene: TRBV2
clone size: .
CDR3 length: 16
D gene: .
CDR3 DNA: TGTGCCAGCAGCGCCCACCGGGACAAACGCACAGATACGCAGTATTTT
CDR3 protein: CASSAHRDKRTDTQYF

J gene: TRBJ2-7
V gene: TRBV6-1
clone size: few
CDR3 length: 16
D gene: .
CDR3 DNA: TGTGCCAGCAGTGAGAGGTCGGGGGGCGCTTTCTACGAGCAGTACTTC
CDR3 protein: CASSERSGGAFYEQYF

J gene: TRBJ1-1
V gene: TRBV29-1
clone size: many
CDR3 length: 14
D gene: TRBD1
CDR3 DNA: TGCAGCGTTGCAGGGGACAGGGGAACCGTTGAAGCTTTCTTT
CDR3 protein: CSVAGDRGTVEAFF

J gene: TRBJ1-4
V gene: TRBV5-1
clone size: few
CDR3 length: 17
D gene: TRBD1
CDR3 DNA: TGCGCCAGCAGCCTAGGACAGGGAGTGGTGCCTTTCGAAAAACTGTTTTTT
CDR3 protein: CASSLGQGVVPFEKLFF

J gene: TRBJ1-5
V gene: TRBV6-2/TRBV6-3
clone size: many
CDR3 length: 16
D gene: TRBD1
CDR3 DNA: TGTGCCAGCAGAGCCCACGGGACAGGGAGGAATCAGCCCCAGCATTTT
CDR3 protein: CASRAHGTGRNQPQHF

J gene: TRBJ2-3
V gene: TRBV7-9
clone size: many
CDR3 length: 12
D gene: .
CDR3 DNA: TGTGCCAGCAAGGGTGCCACAGATACGCAGTATTTT
CDR3 protein: CASKGATDTQYF

J gene: TRBJ2-1
V gene: TRBV3-1
clone size: .
CDR3 length: 19
D gene: TRBD2
CDR3 DNA: TGTGCCAGCAGCCAAGAAAAAGGGGAACTAGCGGGATCCTACAATGAGCAGTTCTTC
CDR3 protein: CASSQEKGELAGSYNEQFF